The following is a T cell receptor (beta chain) sequence with its context. What it binds is not known. This CDR3 region has 18 residues. CDR1 and CDR2 from the germline V gene are PRHDT and FYEKMQ (reference sequence). Trimming at V came to 5 bases and at J to 5 bases, leaving 16 bases not matched to a gene. These data originate in a study of T-cell memory formation after mild COVID-19. TCR alpha and TCR beta cDNA libraries with sample barcodes and UMIs came from 5'RACE using constant-segment primers. TCRdb passed the 5' RACE reads through MiXCR, listing each CDR3 protein once. The sample includes just over 350,000 distinct CDR3 sequences, roughly an eighth of them seen just once. General observations from the study: Some clones that responded were present in memory (sampled pre-infection), which suggests cross-reactive memory joined. Contracting CD4+ clones sat mainly in CM and EM; CD8+ in EMRA.

The TCR originated in a man in his late teens or twenties who had mild COVID-19 (a few samples of this study predate the infection). Cell type and time point are not known. V and J are TRBV13 and TRBJ2-5; 11 bases match TRBD1. The specimen was PBMCs or a T cell subset sorted from them (not recorded which). CDR3 residues: CASSTRDRGTQPAETQYF. CDR3 nucleotide sequence: TGTGCCAGCAGCACAAGGGACAGGGGGACACAACCTGCCGAGACCCAGTACTTC.